This TCR beta chain originates from a study of blood T cell repertoires in COVID-19. As for the study in general: Both acute and convalescent COVID-19 samples were obtained from the United States, Italy and Spain.

TCRdb's table, derived via immunoSEQ multiplex PCR, lists solely in-frame clones and lacks some. The profile shows around 180,000 clones, about 85% of them singletons. V was cut by 6 bases and J by 2 bases, with 16 bases left in between. This CDR3 has 15 residues. Germline loops: CDR1 KGHSH, CDR2 LQKENI. The TCR sequence derives from a woman older than 75 with acute or convalescent COVID-19. What was sequenced was peripheral blood. The chain uses TRBV18 and TRBJ1-2, with unresolved D. The CDR3 spells CASSPGQRGNYGYTF. The CDR3 coding sequence is TGTGCCAGCTCCCCTGGCCAGCGAGGGAACTATGGCTACACCTTC.